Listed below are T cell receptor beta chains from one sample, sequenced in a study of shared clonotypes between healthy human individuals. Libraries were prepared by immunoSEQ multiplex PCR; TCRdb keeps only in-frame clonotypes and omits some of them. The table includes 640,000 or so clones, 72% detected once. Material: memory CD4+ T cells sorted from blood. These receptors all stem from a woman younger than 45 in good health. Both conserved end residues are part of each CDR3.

CDR3: CASSIGTVQRTQYF; V: TRBV19; J: TRBJ2-5; length: 14
CDR3: CASSRRGDRVADTQYF; V: TRBV7-6; J: TRBJ2-3; length: 16
CDR3: CAISETTGGYTF; V: TRBV10-3; J: TRBJ1-2; length: 12
CDR3: CASSLGARAGEQYF; V: TRBV18; J: TRBJ2-7; length: 14
CDR3: CASSYAAVITDTQYF; V: TRBV6-6; J: TRBJ2-3; length: 15
CDR3: CASSFYLQQGARDTQYF; V: TRBV11-2; J: TRBJ2-3; length: 17
CDR3: CASSLAKGGTYEQYF; V: TRBV5-1; J: TRBJ2-7; length: 15
CDR3: CASSLFGVGPGELFF; V: TRBV28; J: TRBJ2-2; length: 15
CDR3: CAISATTGAGETQYF; V: TRBV10-3; J: TRBJ2-5; length: 15
CDR3: CASSQFGLAGGTGELFF; V: TRBV19; J: TRBJ2-2; length: 17
CDR3: CASSSTGSSYNEQFF; V: TRBV7-3; J: TRBJ2-1; length: 15
CDR3: CASGPGSSGIRNEQFF; V: TRBV12-5; J: TRBJ2-1; length: 16
CDR3: CASTGGEDEQYF; V: TRBV27; J: TRBJ2-7; length: 12
CDR3: CASRAGTSGYTGELFF; V: TRBV9; J: TRBJ2-2; length: 16
CDR3: CASRDRRNTEAFF; V: TRBV11-2; J: TRBJ1-1; length: 13
CDR3: CASSSFGVTGGTEAFF; V: TRBV6-6; J: TRBJ1-1; length: 16
CDR3: CASNWDRVYEQYF; V: TRBV6-1; J: TRBJ2-7; length: 13
CDR3: CAISESGLAGPEQYF; V: TRBV10-3; J: TRBJ2-7; length: 15
CDR3: CASSDVFRTSSYNEQFF; V: TRBV6-4; J: TRBJ2-1; length: 17
CDR3: CASSLEGAMSYEQYF; V: TRBV28; J: TRBJ2-7; length: 15
CDR3: CASSFGPAYEQYF; V: TRBV28; J: TRBJ2-7; length: 13
CDR3: CASSLFYDSNQPQHF; V: TRBV27; J: TRBJ1-5; length: 15
CDR3: CASSWTGDTGELFF; V: TRBV19; J: TRBJ2-2; length: 14
CDR3: CASSSPAGGGGSRYNEQFF; V: TRBV28; J: TRBJ2-1; length: 19
CDR3: CASSWGQGQETQYF; V: TRBV5-6; J: TRBJ2-5; length: 14
CDR3: CASSLATGYGTDTQYF; V: TRBV5-1; J: TRBJ2-3; length: 16
CDR3: CASSKNTGELFF; V: TRBV10-1; J: TRBJ2-2; length: 12
CDR3: CTSSQDWGGSYNEQFF; V: TRBV1; J: TRBJ2-1; length: 16
CDR3: CASSSGQGGSEAFF; V: TRBV7-8; J: TRBJ1-1; length: 14
CDR3: CAWSGQGFGELFF; V: TRBV30; J: TRBJ2-2; length: 13
CDR3: CASSVGGQGADYGYTF; V: TRBV9; J: TRBJ1-2; length: 16
CDR3: CAWTTGVGYEQYF; V: TRBV30; J: TRBJ2-7; length: 13
CDR3: CASSPLRRGNTGELFF; V: TRBV4-1; J: TRBJ2-2; length: 16
CDR3: CASSLEVGSGPFF; V: TRBV11-2; J: TRBJ2-1; length: 13
CDR3: CASSDSGLAGGINEQFF; V: TRBV10-1; J: TRBJ2-1; length: 17
CDR3: CASSPGPSSTDTQYF; V: TRBV7-8; J: TRBJ2-3; length: 15
CDR3: CASSSQGTQPQHF; V: TRBV7-8; J: TRBJ1-5; length: 13
CDR3: CASSPTSGEYNEQFF; V: TRBV5-1; J: TRBJ2-1; length: 15
CDR3: CASVQGAYGYTF; V: TRBV28; J: TRBJ1-2; length: 12
CDR3: CASRPRGWHGYTF; V: TRBV28; J: TRBJ1-2; length: 13
CDR3: CASSPSRGRGRDNEQFF; V: TRBV28; J: TRBJ2-1; length: 17
CDR3: CASSPELLGPGTEAFF; V: TRBV18; J: TRBJ1-1; length: 16
CDR3: CASSLQGQNYGYTF; V: TRBV5-6; J: TRBJ1-2; length: 14
CDR3: CATSTGGNGRGYGYTF; V: TRBV15; J: TRBJ1-2; length: 16
CDR3: CASSSTGYGYTF; V: TRBV19; J: TRBJ1-2; length: 12
CDR3: CASSSDRLNTEAFF; V: TRBV18; J: TRBJ1-1; length: 14
CDR3: CASSLADPAKYGYTF; V: TRBV5-1; J: TRBJ1-2; length: 15